This T cell receptor (beta chain) stems from a study of cytomegalovirus exposure and HLA in healthy donors. Vbeta (60) and Jbeta (13) primers were used in the PCR. Assay used: immunoSEQ multiplex PCR; TCRdb lists only in-frame clones, some missing. The listing records around 88,000 clones. The source material was PBMCs. The sequence was obtained from a girl aged 10 to 17 in good health and CMV-seropositive.

The CDR3 coding sequence is TGTGCCAGCAGTGAACTAGCCCCTTGGGGCAATCAGCCCCAGCATTTT. It codes for CASSELAPWGNQPQHF. V usage is TRBV6-1 and J usage is TRBJ1-5, with unresolved D. V lost 2 bases and J 2 bases, leaving 13 bases between the germline ends. The CDR3 sequence is 16 residues long. Germline V gives CDR1 MNHNS, CDR2 SASEGT.